Presented here are 9 T cell receptor beta chains from one specimen sequenced in a study of blood T cell repertoires in COVID-19. The assay was immunoSEQ multiplex PCR, and TCRdb's table has in-frame clones only and misses some. The data contain some 150,000 clones, 80% to 85% of them seen just once; the ten biggest clones take up 3.5% to 5%. Sample: peripheral blood. The receptors here all came from a woman aged 80 or older with acute or convalescent COVID-19.

This chain joins TRBV19 and TRBJ1-1, with D possibly matching TRBD1 (6 bases). V was trimmed by 5 bases and J by 5 bases, leaving 15 bases between them. The V gene's germline CDR1 is LNHDA and CDR2 SQIVND (reference sequence). CDR3 length equals 14 residues. In DNA, the CDR3 is TGTGCCAGTAGTCAAGTAGGGGGAAGGACTGAAGCTTTCTTT. Residues: CASSQVGGRTEAFF.

This clone was seen more than once but under ten times. J is TRBJ1-2 and V is TRBV7-9, with 7 bases fitting TRBD1. V lost 5 bases and J lost 8; bases outside the gene matches: 11. This CDR3 region has 14 residues. CDR1 SEHNR and CDR2 FQNEAQ come from the germline V gene (reference sequence). CDR3 protein: CASSPGTVQGGYTF. The DNA of the CDR3 is TGTGCCAGCAGCCCGGGGACAGTTCAAGGGGGCTACACCTTC.

CDR3 sequence reads: CATSDPGYGYTF. The CDR3 bases are TGTGCCACCAGTGATCCGGGCTATGGCTACACCTTC. The gene calls are TRBV24-1 and TRBJ1-2; D remains ambiguous. Trimming pared 3 bases from V and 4 bases from J, leaving 5 bases between. CDR3 length: 12 residues. The V gene's germline CDR1 is KGHDR and CDR2 SFDVKD.

This clone has more than one count but fewer than ten. This CDR3 is CASSEGGMDTQYF. CDR3 nucleotide sequence: TGTGCCAGCAGCGAGGGGGGGATGGATACGCAGTATTTT. The chain combines TRBV9 with TRBJ2-3; maybe TRBD2 (7 bases). The CDR3 has 13 residues. Trimming took 3 bases from V and 6 from J, leaving 11 bases between them. From germline, CDR1 is SGDLS and CDR2 YYNGEE. Complete variable domain (other parts from reference TRBV9 and TRBJ2-3): DSGVTQTPKHLITATGQRVTLRCSPRSGDLSVYWYQQSLDQGLQFLIQYYNGEERAKGNILERFSAQQFPDLHSELNLSSLELGDSALYFCASSEGGMDTQYFGPGTRLTVL.

This clone was seen a single time. This chain uses TRBV7-2 with TRBJ2-1; 7 nucleotides match TRBD2. Germline V lookup: CDR1 SGHTA, CDR2 FQGNSA. J gave up 2 bases and V 6 bases, and 7 bases lay outside the gene matches. The CDR3 is 15 amino acids. The CDR3 loop reads CASRDGLAAYNEQFF. The CDR3 DNA sequence: TGTGCCAGCAGGGACGGGCTAGCGGCCTACAATGAGCAGTTCTTC.

J is TRBJ1-6 and V is TRBV7-8, with D uncertain. CDR3 size: 16 residues. Looked up from germline, CDR1 is SGHVS and CDR2 is FQNEAQ. V gave up 2 bases and J gave up 0 bases, with 8 bases separating them. The CDR3 coding sequence is TGTGCCAGCAGCTTACGGTCAGGCTCCTATAATTCACCCCTCCACTTT. As protein: CASSLRSGSYNSPLHF.

This clone has just a few counts. This chain links TRBV25-1 with TRBJ1-5, with 7 bases lining up with TRBD1. There are 17 residues in the CDR3. CDR1 and CDR2 from the germline V gene are MGHDK and SYGVNS. The junction had 14 bases not matched to a gene; V was cut back by 9 bases and J by 0 bases. Written as DNA, the CDR3 is TGTGCCAGTTTTAATCACAGGGGAACATATAGCAATCAGCCCCAGCATTTT. Its protein is CASFNHRGTYSNQPQHF.

The chain employs TRBV4-2 and TRBJ1-5, with TRBD1 as a possible D gene (6 bases). V lost 1 base and J lost 5, with 12 bases in between. The CDR3 is 15 amino acids. Germline V gives CDR1 LGHNA, CDR2 YNFKEQ. CDR3 sequence (DNA): TGTGCCAGCAGCCAAGGGACAGCCCATTATCAGCCCCAGCATTTT. The encoded protein is CASSQGTAHYQPQHF.

This sequence joins TRBV3-1 (or the pseudogene TRBV3-2) and TRBJ2-7, with a tentative D call TRBD2 (7 bases). The V gene's germline CDR1 is LGHDT and CDR2 YNNKEL (reference sequence). Trimming stripped 8 bases from V and 5 bases from J, with 25 bases between. The CDR3 covers 16 residues. The CDR3 protein is CASGSAFGGLNHEQYF. DNA of the CDR3: TGTGCCAGCGGGTCTGCATTCGGGGGGCTAAATCACGAGCAGTACTTC.